The clone carrying this T cell receptor (beta chain) was detected a few times. No antigen is known for it. TCRdb reanalysed the reads using MiXCR and keeps one entry per CDR3 protein. The repertoire has around 280,000 distinct CDR3 sequences, roughly 15% of them found once; the top ten carry 8.5% to 10%. The data were obtained in a study of T cell repertoires in cytomegalovirus infection. Looking at the study overall: An indication of both CMV infection and matching HLA type came from public TCR beta signatures.

Germline CDR1 is SQVTM and CDR2 is ANQGSEA. The ends were cut back, 4 bases at V and 2 bases at J, with 5 bases in the middle. CDR3 size: 11 residues. Points from the study as a whole: The response measured ex vivo was dominated by TCR beta clonotypes (HLA-C-restricted and CMV-specific).

The chain carries TRBV29-1 and TRBJ1-2; D uncertain. The receptor was derived from a human donor in good health (CMV status not recorded). Some clones in this sample may be carry-over from other donors' samples. Sequencing was done on a sample of PBMCs. The CDR3 nucleotides read TGCAGCGTTGTTTACAACTATGGCTACACCTTC. Translation: CSVVYNYGYTF.